This TCR beta chain was sequenced in a study of blood T cell repertoires in COVID-19. Overall study context: From the United States, Italy and Spain came samples of acute and convalescent COVID-19.

Assay used: immunoSEQ multiplex PCR; TCRdb lists only in-frame clones, some missing. The sample holds about 51,000 clones; approximately 86% are singletons and the top ten take over 2.5%. CDR1 SEHNR and CDR2 FQNEAQ come from the germline V gene (reference sequence). Trimming at V came to 10 bases and at J to 2 bases, leaving 12 bases not matched to a gene. The CDR3 is 16 residues long. Sequenced input: peripheral blood. The source of this sequence is a man aged 50-59 years with active COVID-19. The genes are TRBV7-9 and TRBJ2-2; 8 bases match TRBD2. CDR3 protein: CATPKAGALNTGELFF. In nucleotides, the CDR3 is TGTGCCACCCCTAAAGCGGGGGCCCTAAACACCGGGGAGCTGTTTTTT. Looking up the rest from reference TRBV7-9 and TRBJ2-2 gives the full variable domain: DTGVSQNPRHKITKRGQNVTFRCDPISEHNRLYWYRQTLGQGPEFLTYFQNEAQLEKSRLLSDRFSAERPKGSFSTLEIQRTEQGDSAMYLCATPKAGALNTGELFFGEGSRLTVL.